The 27 T cell receptor beta chains given below trace back to one sample, sequenced in a study of blood T cell repertoires in COVID-19. Measured with immunoSEQ multiplex PCR; TCRdb has only the in-frame clones, and not every one. The sample has 210,000 or so clones; roughly 85% are singletons. Sequenced sample: PBMCs or T cells enriched from blood (not recorded which). The origin of the receptors is a woman aged 45-60 years who had been exposed to COVID-19.

The genes are TRBV15 and TRBJ2-1; no reliable D call. The V gene lost 0 bases and the J gene lost 10 bases, with 7 bases spanning the gap. Germline V gene data show CDR1 as LNHNV and CDR2 as YYDKDF (reference sequence). This CDR3 has 12 residues. The CDR3 nucleotides are TGTGCCACCAGCAGAGATGGAGACGAGCAGTTCTTC. Translated: CATSRDGDEQFF.

The V gene is TRBV6-5, the J gene TRBJ1-1; no firm D call. This CDR3 region has 13 residues. Per the germline V gene, CDR1 is MNHEY and CDR2 is SVGAGI. Trimming shortened V by 6 bases and J by 4 bases, and 12 bases separated the two germline ends. In DNA, the CDR3 is TGTGCCAGCAGCGACACCCTGAGCACTGAAGCTTTCTTT. Its translation: CASSDTLSTEAFF.

V gene TRBV6-4 combines with J gene TRBJ1-2, with D maybe TRBD1 (5 bases). Germline lookup yields CDR1 MRHNA and CDR2 SNTAGT. The CDR3 has 15 residues. V lost 6 bases, J lost 0 bases, and 14 bases lay in between. CDR3 region: CASRSRGLPNYGYTF. The DNA for the CDR3 is TGTGCCAGCAGGAGTAGGGGCCTTCCTAACTATGGCTACACCTTC.

To note about this clone: Compared with germline, one end of the junction differs, possibly owing to a read error. The chain is built from TRBV9 and TRBJ2-2; TRBD2 aligns across 8 bases. The CDR3 is 16 amino acids. Germline values: CDR1 SGDLS, CDR2 YYNGEE. CDR3 protein: CARSPRGGANTGELFF. The CDR3 DNA reads TGTGCCCGCAGCCCTCGGGGGGGGGCGAACACCGGGGAGCTGTTTTTT.

The chain links TRBV5-1 to TRBJ1-1, with 7 bases lining up with TRBD1. Germline V gene sequence: CDR1 SGHRS, CDR2 YFSETQ. The CDR3 contains 14 residues. V shed 4 bases, J shed 1 base, and the junction held 4 bases outside the gene matches. CDR3 bases: TGCGCCAGCAGCGTCCCAGGGGGGAACACTGAAGCTTTCTTT. The encoded protein is CASSVPGGNTEAFF.

The chain is built from TRBV6-2 or TRBV6-3 and TRBJ2-7; tentative D call: TRBD2 (7 bases). The CDR3 contains 16 residues. From germline, CDR1 is MNHEY and CDR2 SVGEGT. V shed 2 bases and J shed 4 bases, with 18 bases lying between them. CDR3 in amino acids: CASSYVGAGARYEQYF. As DNA, the CDR3 is TGTGCCAGCAGTTACGTCGGCGCGGGGGCGAGGTACGAGCAGTACTTC.

The chain employs TRBV6-5 and TRBJ2-7; weak D call: TRBD1 (6 bases). Trimming cost V 6 bases and J 0 bases, with 15 bases left between them. CDR1 is MNHEY, CDR2 SVGAGI, per germline. This CDR3 is 15 amino acids long. The CDR3: CASRRGRGSSYEQYF. DNA of the CDR3: TGTGCCAGCAGGAGGGGAAGGGGGAGCTCCTACGAGCAGTACTTC.

This clone has more than one count but fewer than ten. The chain links TRBV29-1 to TRBJ2-7; D is perhaps TRBD2 (5 bases). The CDR3 length is 11 residues. V dropped 5 bases and J dropped 4 bases, with 9 bases sitting between them. CDR1 is SQVTM and CDR2 is ANQGSEA in the germline V gene. The CDR3 protein is CSVLGLYEQYF. CDR3 DNA sequence: TGCAGCGTTCTCGGACTTTACGAGCAGTACTTC.

J is TRBJ1-2 and V is TRBV25-1; 9 bases line up with TRBD1. The CDR3 totals 16 residues. V lost 7 bases to trimming and J lost 7 bases; unmatched junction nucleotides: 16. Germline CDR1 is MGHDK and CDR2 is SYGVNS. CDR3 DNA: TGTGCCAGCACCACCCGGGACAGGGAACTTGACGCTGGCTACACCTTC. It yields the protein CASTTRDRELDAGYTF.

V is TRBV30 and J is TRBJ1-2; D gene uncertain. The CDR3 is 13 amino acids. The V gene's germline CDR1 is GTSNPN and CDR2 SVGIG (reference sequence). The V gene lost 0 bases and the J gene lost 8 bases, with 13 bases spanning the gap. For the CDR3, the DNA is TGTGCCTGGAGTGTACTAGGGAGGAAGGGCTACACCTTC. Translation: CAWSVLGRKGYTF. Based on the CDR3 plus reference TRBV30 and TRBJ1-2, the full variable domain is SQTIHQWPATLVQPVGSPLSLECTVEGTSNPNLYWYRQAAGRGLQLLFYSVGIGQISSEVPQNLSASRPQDRQFILSSKKLLLSDSGFYLCAWSVLGRKGYTFGSGTRLTVV.

The chain couples TRBV5-5 to TRBJ1-5; TRBD1 agrees at 12 bases. Germline lookup yields CDR1 SGHKS and CDR2 YYEKEE (reference sequence). The CDR3 contains 16 residues. V trimming: 3 bases; J trimming: 5 bases; junction bases outside the gene matches: 6. The CDR3 loop reads CASSSGTGGFYQPQHF. The DNA of the CDR3 is TGTGCCAGCAGCTCCGGGACAGGGGGCTTTTATCAGCCCCAGCATTTT.

The chain links TRBV29-1 to TRBJ1-2; TRBD1 agrees at 11 bases. Looked up from germline, CDR1 is SQVTM and CDR2 is ANQGSEA. The V gene end was trimmed by 8 bases and the J gene end by 8 bases; junction bases not matched to a gene: 16. CDR3 size: 15 residues. The CDR3 loop is CSSTIPGQGGEGYTF. In nucleotides, the CDR3 is TGCAGCTCCACTATACCGGGACAGGGGGGAGAGGGCTACACCTTC.

In its sample, this clone was seen once. The chain recombines TRBV14 with TRBJ1-5; TRBD1 is a possible D gene (6 bases). Germline loops: CDR1 SGHDN, CDR2 FVKESK. V was clipped by 0 bases and J by 5 bases, with 11 bases between them. The CDR3 consists of 15 residues. Here the CDR3 reads CASSQDNRVDQPQHF. CDR3 nucleotide sequence: TGTGCCAGCAGCCAAGATAACAGGGTTGATCAGCCCCAGCATTTT.

The J gene is TRBJ1-5, the V gene TRBV30; TRBD1 matches 7 bases. Germline CDR1 GTSNPN, CDR2 SVGIG (reference sequence). Trimming cost V 2 bases and J 1 base; bases outside gene matches: 2. The CDR3 consists of 14 residues. CDR3 loop: CAWSTQGSNQPQHF. For the CDR3, the DNA is TGTGCCTGGAGTACACAGGGGAGCAATCAGCCCCAGCATTTT.

The rearrangement uses TRBV27 and TRBJ1-5; 9 bases line up with TRBD1. V shed 2 bases and J 8 bases; nucleotides not matched to a gene: 19. Germline V gene sequence: CDR1 MNHEY, CDR2 SMNVEV (reference sequence). This CDR3 contains 19 residues. This CDR3 is CASSLGTTGTGFSVEPQHF. The DNA for the CDR3 is TGTGCCAGCAGTTTAGGGACCACCGGGACAGGGTTTTCGGTGGAGCCCCAGCATTTT.

V and J are TRBV4-1 and TRBJ2-1; D perhaps matches TRBD2 (5 bases). The CDR3 spans 11 residues. The germline CDR1 and CDR2 sequences are MGHRA and YSYEKL. The ends were cut back, 1 base at V and 15 bases at J, with 10 bases in the middle. This CDR3 reads CASSQAGFWFF. CDR3 sequence (DNA): TGCGCCAGCAGCCAAGCGGGGTTCTGGTTCTTC.

The chain joins TRBV7-6 to TRBJ2-6, with D possibly being TRBD1 (6 bases). Trimming cost V 1 base and J 2 bases, with 9 bases left between them. This CDR3 spans 16 amino acids. Germline V gene sequence: CDR1 SGHVS, CDR2 FNYEAQ. CDR3 amino acids: CASSLDGGPGANVLTF. The CDR3 region has the DNA TGTGCCAGCAGCTTAGATGGGGGCCCTGGGGCCAACGTCCTGACTTTC.

The chain has TRBV5-1 and TRBJ1-2; 8 bases fit TRBD1. Looked up from germline, CDR1 is SGHRS and CDR2 is YFSETQ. Trimming took 0 bases from V and 8 from J; bases not matched to a gene: 6. The CDR3 sequence is 14 residues long. The CDR3 spells CASSLDATGDGYTF. CDR3 bases: TGCGCCAGCAGCTTGGACGCGACAGGGGACGGCTACACCTTC.

This clone has at least ten counts. The genes are TRBV6-2 or TRBV6-3 and TRBJ1-6; the D gene is possibly TRBD1 (6 bases). The germline V gene encodes CDR1 MNHEY and CDR2 SVGEGT. The CDR3 is 14 residues long. V was shortened by 4 bases and J by 10 bases, with 14 bases between the two germline ends. CDR3 loop: CASSFQQGVSPLHF. The CDR3 DNA is TGTGCCAGCAGTTTCCAACAGGGAGTATCACCCCTCCACTTT.

V usage is TRBV6-1 and J usage is TRBJ2-7; unclear D gene. With 2 bases removed from V and 0 bases from J, the gap between germline ends came to 14 bases. The CDR3 covers 16 residues. In germline, CDR1 is MNHNS, CDR2 SASEGT. Written as DNA, the CDR3 is TGTGCCAGCAGTGAATTGCCGACGAGGAGCTCCTACGAGCAGTACTTC. Translated: CASSELPTRSSYEQYF.

This clone was counted a single time. This rearrangement joins TRBV7-8 to TRBJ1-2; maybe TRBD1 (6 bases). V was cut by 3 bases and J by 4 bases, with 18 bases left in between. Germline lookup yields CDR1 SGHVS and CDR2 FQNEAQ. This CDR3 is 16 amino acids long. This CDR3 is CASSFLPGGGVYGYTF. The CDR3 DNA reads TGTGCCAGCAGCTTCTTACCAGGAGGGGGGGTCTATGGCTACACCTTC.

This chain uses TRBV3-1 (or the pseudogene TRBV3-2) with TRBJ2-5; D might be TRBD2 (5 bases). Per germline, CDR1 LGHDT and CDR2 YNNKEL (reference sequence). The V gene lost 0 bases and the J gene lost 2 bases, with 13 bases spanning the gap. This CDR3 is built from 16 residues. CDR3 residues: CASSQDLRGLQETQYF. The CDR3 nucleotides are TGTGCCAGCAGCCAAGATCTACGTGGACTTCAAGAGACCCAGTACTTC.

The chain joins TRBV19 to TRBJ1-1, with D perhaps TRBD1 (5 bases). The CDR3 runs to 14 residues. Trimming took off 5 bases at V and 1 base at J, with 11 bases between the two ends. The germline V gene has CDR1 LNHDA and CDR2 SQIVND (reference sequence). CDR3 residues: CASSAGRRNTEAFF. The CDR3 DNA reads as TGTGCCAGTAGTGCGGGACGGCGGAACACTGAAGCTTTCTTT.

Many counts were recorded for this clone. The rearrangement uses TRBV5-1 and TRBJ2-1, with D tentatively TRBD2 (6 bases). Germline loops: CDR1 SGHRS, CDR2 YFSETQ. CDR3 size: 15 residues. V was cut by 1 base and J by 0 bases, with 8 bases left in between. This CDR3 is CASSLQLASYNEQFF. CDR3 bases: TGCGCCAGCAGCTTGCAACTAGCCTCCTACAATGAGCAGTTCTTC.

The V gene is TRBV10-2, the J gene TRBJ1-5; no reliable D call. There are 14 residues in the CDR3. Trimming pared 2 bases from V and 8 bases from J, leaving 13 bases between. From germline, CDR1 is WSHSY and CDR2 SAAADI. The CDR3 DNA follows: TGCGCCAGCAGTGAGAACCCCGCGATGGAGCCCCAGCATTTT. Translated, it gives CASSENPAMEPQHF.

The chain employs TRBV30 and TRBJ1-2, with TRBD1 identical over 10 bases. The CDR3 consists of 14 residues. Unmatched junction bases numbered 6, after V lost 3 bases and J lost 5 bases. Germline values: CDR1 GTSNPN, CDR2 SVGIG (reference sequence). The CDR3, as DNA: TGTGCCTGGAGCCCGGACAGGGGGGGTTATGGCTACACCTTC. Its protein is CAWSPDRGGYGYTF. The whole variable domain, filled in from reference TRBV30 and TRBJ1-2, reads SQTIHQWPATLVQPVGSPLSLECTVEGTSNPNLYWYRQAAGRGLQLLFYSVGIGQISSEVPQNLSASRPQDRQFILSSKKLLLSDSGFYLCAWSPDRGGYGYTFGSGTRLTVV.

V usage is TRBV2 and J usage is TRBJ1-6; D possibly corresponds to TRBD1 (5 bases). Trimming cost V 5 bases and J 7 bases, with 12 bases left between them. Per germline, CDR1 SNHLY and CDR2 FYNNEI. The CDR3 sequence is 14 residues long. The CDR3 is CASSLDSRNSPLHF. As DNA, the CDR3 is TGTGCCAGCAGTCTAGACAGCAGGAATTCACCCCTCCACTTT.